This passage covers 3 T cell receptor beta chains from one sample sequenced in a study of T-cell memory formation after mild COVID-19. TCRdb analysed the 5' RACE reads with MiXCR anew, one entry per CDR3 protein. The sample lists around 310,000 distinct CDR3 sequences, around 15% occurring once. The sequenced material came from PBMCs or a T cell subset sorted from them (not recorded which). All receptors derive from a man aged 18 to 29 who had mild COVID-19 (a few samples of this study predate the infection). Cell type and time point are not known.

The CDR3 protein is CASSLDGGVNTQYF. CDR3 in DNA: TGTGCCAGCAGCTTAGATGGGGGCGTGAATACGCAGTATTTT. The V gene is TRBV7-2, the J gene TRBJ2-3, with D maybe TRBD1 (6 bases). Germline loops: CDR1 SGHTA, CDR2 FQGNSA. This CDR3 is built from 14 residues. Trimming cost V 1 base and J 7 bases, with 12 bases left between them.

J is TRBJ2-7 and V is TRBV20-1; 11 nucleotides align to TRBD2. V gave up 6 bases and J gave up 0 bases; unmatched junction bases: 10. CDR1 and CDR2 (germline): DFQATT, SNEGSKA (reference sequence). The CDR3 totals 16 residues. The DNA of the CDR3 is TGCAGTGCCGACGGACTAGCGGGCCCAAGCTCCTACGAGCAGTACTTC. The encoded protein is CSADGLAGPSSYEQYF.

Only a few counts were recorded for this clonotype. CDR3 loop: CASSQAGREGKLFF. The CDR3 bases are TGCGCCAGCAGCCAAGCAGGGCGAGAAGGAAAACTGTTTTTT. This chain uses TRBV4-3 with TRBJ1-4; weak D call: TRBD1 (5 bases). Deletions cut 1 base from V and 10 bases from J, with 13 bases between. CDR1 and CDR2 (germline): LGHNA, YSLEER. There are 14 residues in the CDR3.